A selection of T cell receptor beta chains follows, all from one sample in a study of T-cell memory formation after mild COVID-19. MiXCR was run by TCRdb on the 5' RACE reads, yielding one entry per CDR3 protein. The data show approximately 100,000 distinct CDR3 sequences, around 10% seen once. Sequencing was carried out using PBMCs or a T cell subset sorted from them (not recorded which). The source of these receptors is a man between 18 and 29 years old who had mild COVID-19 (a few samples of this study predate the infection). Cell type and time point are not known. Each CDR3 is given with its conserved first and last residue. Each record gives: CDR3 length, V gene, J gene, clone size, D gene, CDR3 protein, CDR3 DNA. D genes are given only for firm matches. Some rows mark clone size as missing; the rest say once, few, many or name a class of expanded clone.

>14|TRBV9|TRBJ1-1|NA|NA
CASRRGKASTEAFF
TGTGCCAGCAGACGAGGTAAGGCTTCCACTGAAGCTTTCTTT
>17|TRBV19|TRBJ2-3|few|TRBD2
CASSMPGLAESTDTQYF
TGTGCCAGTAGTATGCCGGGACTAGCGGAGAGCACAGATACGCAGTATTTT
>11|TRBV20-1|TRBJ1-1|few|NA
CSARSVQGAFF
TGCAGTGCTAGAAGTGTTCAAGGGGCTTTCTTT
>15|TRBV2|TRBJ1-4|NA|TRBD1
CASHPPGQPNEKLFF
TGTGCCAGCCACCCTCCGGGACAGCCGAATGAAAAACTGTTTTTT
>13|TRBV9|TRBJ1-1|NA|NA
CASSVGVGTEAFF
TGTGCCAGCAGCGTAGGGGTAGGCACTGAAGCTTTCTTT
>18|TRBV7-9|TRBJ2-1|few|TRBD2
CASSQPQGTSGGSNEQFF
TGTGCCAGCAGCCAGCCACAGGGTACTAGCGGGGGGAGCAATGAGCAGTTCTTC
>19|TRBV5-1|TRBJ2-3|NA|TRBD1
CASSRNSIPGQGSTDTQYF
TGCGCCAGCAGCCGGAATTCGATTCCGGGACAGGGGAGCACAGATACGCAGTATTTT
>15|TRBV7-9|TRBJ2-2|NA|NA
CASRGGQTNTGELFF
TGTGCCAGCAGGGGAGGACAGACGAACACCGGGGAGCTGTTTTTT
>16|TRBV6-1|TRBJ1-5|NA|NA
CASSESGGGSNQPQHF
TGTGCCAGCAGTGAATCGGGAGGGGGTAGCAATCAGCCCCAGCATTTT
>16|TRBV15|TRBJ2-7|NA|NA
CATSRDRVTGAHEQYF
TGTGCCACCAGCAGAGATAGAGTTACAGGAGCCCACGAGCAGTACTTC
>17|TRBV6-5|TRBJ1-5|many|NA
CASSYSFPPTSNQPQHF
TGTGCCAGCAGTTACTCGTTTCCTCCCACAAGCAATCAGCCCCAGCATTTT
>15|TRBV4-1|TRBJ1-1|NA|NA
CASSQGPGRNTEAFF
TGCGCCAGCAGCCAAGGTCCGGGGAGAAACACTGAAGCTTTCTTT
>11|TRBV12-3/TRBV12-4|TRBJ1-2|NA|NA
CASRQGVGYTF
TGTGCCAGCAGGCAAGGGGTTGGCTACACCTTC
>17|TRBV7-9|TRBJ1-2|NA|NA
CASSPWGGQGDNYGYTF
TGTGCCAGCAGCCCTTGGGGAGGACAAGGCGATAACTATGGCTACACCTTC
>15|TRBV7-9|TRBJ2-1|many|NA
CASSLARGADNEQFF
TGTGCCAGCAGCTTAGCTCGGGGGGCCGACAATGAGCAGTTCTTC
>13|TRBV20-1|TRBJ1-2|many|NA
CSAPSKVRYGYTF
TGCAGTGCTCCCTCGAAGGTGCGATATGGCTACACCTTC